Presented here are 18 T cell receptor beta chains from one specimen sequenced in a study of shared clonotypes between healthy human individuals. Data came from immunoSEQ multiplex PCR; TCRdb stores just in-frame clones and leaves some out. Counted here are fewer than 200,000 clones, about 66% occurring once; the ten biggest clones make up about 10%. Material: memory CD4+ T cells sorted from blood. The subset: CD45RA-negative fraction. The receptors come from a man aged 25 to 40 in good health.

This clone was seen just once. The chain joins TRBV5-1 to TRBJ1-1; 7 bases align to TRBD1. Germline V lookup: CDR1 SGHRS, CDR2 YFSETQ. The CDR3 spans 13 residues. V lost 2 bases and J lost 5; bases outside the gene matches: 3. The CDR3 DNA reads as TGCGCCAGCAGCTTTAGGGGGCGGACTGAAGCTTTCTTT. Translated: CASSFRGRTEAFF.

This clone was detected many times. The V gene is TRBV7-2, the J gene TRBJ2-1, with 9 bases aligning to TRBD2. The CDR3 sequence is 16 residues long. V lost 5 bases, J lost 8 bases, and 13 bases stayed unmatched. Germline assignment: CDR1 SGHTA and CDR2 FQGNSA. The CDR3 spells CASSTRLGTSRHEQFF. The CDR3 bases are TGTGCCAGCAGCACCCGGCTCGGGACTAGCCGCCATGAGCAGTTCTTC.

DNA of the CDR3: TGTGCCAGCGGACAGTTGATCGGCGGGGAGCTGTTTTTT. This sequence encodes CASGQLIGGELFF. V is TRBV5-8 and J is TRBJ2-2; possibly TRBD1 for D (6 bases). The germline V gene encodes CDR1 SGHTS and CDR2 YDEGEE. Trimming pared 7 bases from V and 7 bases from J, leaving 14 bases between. The CDR3 has 13 amino acids.

The chain employs TRBV6-6 and TRBJ2-3, with a tentative D call TRBD2 (6 bases). CDR1 is MNHNY, CDR2 SVGAGI, per germline (reference sequence). V was trimmed by 2 bases and J by 0 bases, leaving 9 bases between them. The CDR3 has 15 residues. CDR3 in DNA: TGTGCCAGCAGTTACGTCGGGACTAGCACAGATACGCAGTATTTT. Translated, it gives CASSYVGTSTDTQYF.

J is TRBJ2-7 and V is TRBV18; 9 bases are a match to TRBD1. CDR1 KGHSH and CDR2 LQKENI come from the germline V gene. The CDR3 runs 16 residues. Trimming at V came to 4 bases and at J to 5 bases, leaving 12 bases not matched to a gene. The DNA for the CDR3 is TGTGCCAGCTCACGAGCAAAGTGGACAGGGGAAAACGAGCAGTACTTC. Its protein product is CASSRAKWTGENEQYF.

This chain connects TRBV7-2 to TRBJ2-1; D perhaps matches TRBD2 (6 bases). This CDR3 is built from 12 residues. Trimming removed 2 bases from V and 9 bases from J, with 8 bases in between. Germline CDR1 and CDR2: SGHTA and FQGNSA. In DNA form, the CDR3 reads TGTGCCAGCAGCTTAAGCGGGCCTGAGCAGTTCTTC. Its protein is CASSLSGPEQFF.

The V call is TRBV6-5, the J call TRBJ1-1; D unresolved. The germline CDR1 and CDR2 sequences are MNHEY and SVGAGI. There are 15 residues in the CDR3. V lost 2 bases, J lost 2 bases, and 12 bases lay in between. DNA of the CDR3: TGTGCCAGCAGTTACGCCCCCGGCAGAAACACTGAAGCTTTCTTT. It encodes CASSYAPGRNTEAFF.

V gene TRBV7-6 combines with J gene TRBJ2-1, with D possibly being TRBD1 or TRBD2 (7 bases each). From germline, CDR1 is SGHVS and CDR2 FNYEAQ. The CDR3 totals 15 residues. V was trimmed by 5 bases and J by 8 bases, leaving 19 bases between them. The CDR3 region is CASSQGDYSWDEQFF. CDR3 coding DNA: TGTGCCAGCAGCCAGGGGGACTATAGCTGGGATGAGCAGTTCTTC.

The V gene is TRBV7-3, the J gene TRBJ1-3, with D uncertain. The V end was cut by 5 bases, the J end by 1 base, with 6 bases between. Germline V gives CDR1 SGHTA, CDR2 FQGTGA. The CDR3 runs 13 residues. The CDR3 loop is CASSTGSGNTIYF. The CDR3 DNA sequence: TGTGCCAGCAGCACGGGGTCTGGAAACACCATATATTTT. The full variable domain, in which reference TRBV7-3 and TRBJ1-3 provide the parts outside the CDR3, is GAGVSQTPSNKVTEKGKYVELRCDPISGHTALYWYRQSLGQGPEFLIYFQGTGAADDSGLPNDRFFAVRPEGSVSTLKIQRTERGDSAVYLCASSTGSGNTIYFGEGSWLTVV.

This clone was seen just once. V and J are TRBV5-8 and TRBJ2-1; TRBD2 agrees at 7 bases. The V and J ends lost 4 bases and 6 bases, in that order; junction bases with no gene match: 7. The length of the CDR3 is 14 residues. Per germline, CDR1 SGHTS and CDR2 YDEGEE. CDR3 coding DNA: TGTGCCAGCAGCAGACCAGGGACTATCAATGAGCAGTTCTTC. Amino acids: CASSRPGTINEQFF.

This clone was observed a few times. The chain links TRBV4-1 to TRBJ2-7; 9 bases agree with TRBD2. CDR3 size: 17 residues. V shed 1 base, J shed 1 base, and the junction held 8 bases outside the gene matches. The germline V gene encodes CDR1 MGHRA and CDR2 YSYEKL. The CDR3 sequence: CASSQAPTSGLSYEQYF. The CDR3 DNA reads TGCGCCAGCAGCCAAGCCCCGACTAGCGGTCTTTCCTACGAGCAGTACTTC.

On this clone: This specimen includes other DNA sequences encoding the same CDR3. The V gene is TRBV7-2, the J gene TRBJ2-3; maybe TRBD2 (5 bases). The germline CDR1 and CDR2 sequences are SGHTA and FQGNSA. Trimming removed 0 bases from V and 2 bases from J, with 9 bases in between. The CDR3 sequence is 15 residues long. CDR3 DNA sequence: TGTGCCAGCAGCTTAGCTCCGGGGTCCACAGATACGCAGTATTTT. This sequence encodes CASSLAPGSTDTQYF.

This clone came up a few times. The V call is TRBV5-5, the J call TRBJ2-3, with D perhaps being TRBD1 or TRBD2 (5 bases each). CDR3 length: 14 residues. Trimming removed 6 bases at V and 2 bases at J, with 13 bases between. The V gene's germline CDR1 is SGHKS and CDR2 YYEKEE (reference sequence). The CDR3 reads CASNPRDLTDTQYF. The CDR3 DNA sequence: TGTGCCAGCAACCCCAGGGACCTCACAGATACGCAGTATTTT.

This sequence joins TRBV20-1 and TRBJ2-7; tentative D call: TRBD1 (6 bases). The V and J ends lost 3 bases and 10 bases respectively, with 13 bases between them. The length of the CDR3 is 11 residues. Per the germline V gene, CDR1 is DFQATT and CDR2 is SNEGSKA (reference sequence). CDR3 residues: CSARVPGHQYF. CDR3 in DNA: TGCAGTGCTAGGGTACCGGGACATCAGTACTTC.

V gene TRBV25-1 combines with J gene TRBJ2-7; D might be TRBD1 (7 bases). The germline V gene has CDR1 MGHDK and CDR2 SYGVNS. V lost 6 bases and J 6 bases, leaving 18 bases between the germline ends. The CDR3 has 14 residues. CDR3 region: CASRKGAGIGEQYF. The CDR3 DNA is TGTGCCAGCAGGAAGGGGGCGGGGATCGGCGAGCAGTACTTC.

The chain joins TRBV11-2 to TRBJ2-7; 11 bases align to TRBD2. Germline values: CDR1 SGHAT, CDR2 FQNNGV. The J segment lost 3 bases and the V segment lost 4 bases, leaving 5 bases of the junction unmatched. There are 15 residues in the CDR3. The CDR3 is CASSSILAGVYEQYF. The CDR3 DNA reads TGTGCCAGCAGCTCCATACTAGCGGGGGTCTACGAGCAGTACTTC.

This clone was counted between two and nine times. The chain has TRBV5-1 and TRBJ1-2; 9 nucleotides match TRBD1. Trimming removed 4 bases from V and 3 bases from J; junction bases left unmatched: 4. Germline V gene lookup returns CDR1 SGHRS and CDR2 YFSETQ. The CDR3 has 14 amino acids. The CDR3 reads CASSRTGDDYGYTF. The CDR3 bases are TGCGCCAGCAGCCGGACAGGGGATGACTATGGCTACACCTTC.

CDR3 nucleotide sequence: TGTGCCAGCAGCACCAACTCTGGCCGGGAGCTGTTTTTT. It specifies CASSTNSGRELFF. V is TRBV7-8 and J is TRBJ2-2; the D is unclear. The CDR3 has 13 residues. V lost 5 bases and J lost 9, with 13 bases in between. Germline V gene data show CDR1 as SGHVS and CDR2 as FQNEAQ. The whole variable domain, remainder taken from reference TRBV7-8 and TRBJ2-2, is GAGVSQSPRYKVAKRGQDVALRCDPISGHVSLFWYQQALGQGPEFLTYFQNEAQLDKSGLPSDRFFAERPEGSVSTLKIQRTQQEDSAVYLCASSTNSGRELFFGEGSRLTVL.